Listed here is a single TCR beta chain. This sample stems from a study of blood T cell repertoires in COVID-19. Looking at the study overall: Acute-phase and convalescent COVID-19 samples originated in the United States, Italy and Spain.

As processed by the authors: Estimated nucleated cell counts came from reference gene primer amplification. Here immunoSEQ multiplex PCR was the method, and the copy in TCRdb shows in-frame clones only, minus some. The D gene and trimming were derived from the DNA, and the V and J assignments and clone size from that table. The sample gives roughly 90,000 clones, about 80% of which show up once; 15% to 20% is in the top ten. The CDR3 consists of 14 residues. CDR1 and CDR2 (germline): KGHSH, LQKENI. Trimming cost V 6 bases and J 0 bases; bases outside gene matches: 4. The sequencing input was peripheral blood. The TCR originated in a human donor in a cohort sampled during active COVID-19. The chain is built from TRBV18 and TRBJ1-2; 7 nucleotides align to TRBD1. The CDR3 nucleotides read TGTGCCAGCTCCCCCGGACAGGCTAACTATGGCTACACCTTC. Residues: CASSPGQANYGYTF.